The clone carrying this T cell receptor (beta chain) was observed a handful of times. Its antigen is still unknown. Trimming stripped 2 bases from V and 8 bases from J, with 7 bases between. CDR1 is SGHTA and CDR2 is FQGNSA in the germline V gene. The CDR3 spans 12 residues. TCRdb recomputed calls from the RT-PCR reads with MiXCR, one row per CDR3 protein. The sample has 600,000 to 700,000 distinct CDR3 sequences; 14% are singletons. This specimen comes from a study of response to subunit inactivated influenza vaccine. Study-wide points: Each seasonal flu vaccination may recruit only limited new T cells, authors suggested.

The J gene is TRBJ2-1, the V gene TRBV7-2; D gene uncertain. The sequencing here drew on PBMCs from blood, taken roughly 2 weeks before vaccination. This receptor was taken from a man aged 45 to 65 who received an inactivated influenza vaccine. The CDR3 region has the DNA TGTGCCAGCAGCTTAAGATTGCATGAGCAGTTCTTC. This sequence encodes CASSLRLHEQFF.